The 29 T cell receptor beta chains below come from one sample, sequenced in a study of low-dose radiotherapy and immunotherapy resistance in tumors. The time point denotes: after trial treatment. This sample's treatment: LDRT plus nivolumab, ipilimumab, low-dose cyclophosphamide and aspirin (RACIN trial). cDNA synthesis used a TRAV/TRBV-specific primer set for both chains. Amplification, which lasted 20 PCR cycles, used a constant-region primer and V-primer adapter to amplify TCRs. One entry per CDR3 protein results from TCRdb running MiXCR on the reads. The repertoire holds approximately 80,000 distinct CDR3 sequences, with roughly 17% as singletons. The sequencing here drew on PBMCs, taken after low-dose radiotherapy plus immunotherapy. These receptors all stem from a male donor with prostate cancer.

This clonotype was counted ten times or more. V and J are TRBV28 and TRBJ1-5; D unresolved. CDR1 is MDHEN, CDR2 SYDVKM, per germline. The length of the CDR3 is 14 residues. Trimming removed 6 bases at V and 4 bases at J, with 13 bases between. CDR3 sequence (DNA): TGTGCCAGCAGCCCAGGAAAGCGGAATCAGCCCCAGCATTTT. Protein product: CASSPGKRNQPQHF.

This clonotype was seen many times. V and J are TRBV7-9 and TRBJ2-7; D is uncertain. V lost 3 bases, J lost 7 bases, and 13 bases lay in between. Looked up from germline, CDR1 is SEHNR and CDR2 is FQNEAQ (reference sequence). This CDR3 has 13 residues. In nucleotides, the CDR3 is TGTGCCAGCAGCTTGCCCTCTAGGCGGGAGCAGTACTTC. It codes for CASSLPSRREQYF.

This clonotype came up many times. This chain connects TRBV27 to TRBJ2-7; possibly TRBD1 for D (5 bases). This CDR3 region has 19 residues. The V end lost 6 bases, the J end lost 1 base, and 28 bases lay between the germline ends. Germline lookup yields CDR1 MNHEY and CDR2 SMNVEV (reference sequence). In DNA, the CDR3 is TGTGCCAGCAGCCCTATCTCAGGGTTAGACCTGAAGGTGTCCTACGAGCAGTACTTC. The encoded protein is CASSPISGLDLKVSYEQYF.

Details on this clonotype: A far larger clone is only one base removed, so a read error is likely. As DNA, the CDR3 is TGTGCCAGCAGAACCGGGACAGGGTCGTACGAGCAGTTCTTC. It codes for CASRTGTGSYEQFF. The chain employs TRBV7-2 and TRBJ2-1; 9 bases agree with TRBD1. CDR3 length: 14 residues. The junction had 10 bases not matched to a gene; V was cut back by 6 bases and J by 10 bases. Per the germline V gene, CDR1 is SGHTA and CDR2 is FQGNSA.

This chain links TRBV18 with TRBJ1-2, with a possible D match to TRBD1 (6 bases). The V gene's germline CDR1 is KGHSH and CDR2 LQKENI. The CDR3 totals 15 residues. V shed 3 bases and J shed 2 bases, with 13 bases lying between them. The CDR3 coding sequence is TGTGCCAGCTCACCCACTCCGGGACACAACTATGGCTACACCTTC. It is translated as CASSPTPGHNYGYTF.

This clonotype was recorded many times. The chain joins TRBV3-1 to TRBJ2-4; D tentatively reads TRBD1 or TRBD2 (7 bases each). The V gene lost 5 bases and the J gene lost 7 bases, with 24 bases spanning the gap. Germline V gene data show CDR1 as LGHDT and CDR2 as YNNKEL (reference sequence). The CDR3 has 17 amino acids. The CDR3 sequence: CASSSLSGGGPRNIQYF. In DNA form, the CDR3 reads TGTGCCAGCAGCTCATTATCAGGGGGAGGGCCTCGGAACATTCAGTACTTC.

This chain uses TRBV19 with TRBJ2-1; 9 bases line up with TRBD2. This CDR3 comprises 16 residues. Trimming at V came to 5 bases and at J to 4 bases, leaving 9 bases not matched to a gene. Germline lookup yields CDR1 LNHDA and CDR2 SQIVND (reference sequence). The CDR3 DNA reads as TGTGCCAGTAGTTCCCCAGGTAGCGGGGGATACAATGAGCAGTTCTTC. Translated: CASSSPGSGGYNEQFF. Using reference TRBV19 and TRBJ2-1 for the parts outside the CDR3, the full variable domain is DGGITQSPKYLFRKEGQNVTLSCEQNLNHDAMYWYRQDPGQGLRLIYYSQIVNDFQKGDIAEGYSVSREKKESFPLTVTSAQKNPTAFYLCASSSPGSGGYNEQFFGPGTRLTVL.

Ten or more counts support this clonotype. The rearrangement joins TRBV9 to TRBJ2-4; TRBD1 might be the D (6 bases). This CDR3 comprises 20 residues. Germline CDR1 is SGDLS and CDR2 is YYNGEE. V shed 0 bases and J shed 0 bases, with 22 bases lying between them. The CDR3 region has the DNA TGTGCCAGCAGCGTAGTTTATCTCGGGACAAAACCCCTAGCCAAAAACATTCAGTACTTC. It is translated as CASSVVYLGTKPLAKNIQYF.

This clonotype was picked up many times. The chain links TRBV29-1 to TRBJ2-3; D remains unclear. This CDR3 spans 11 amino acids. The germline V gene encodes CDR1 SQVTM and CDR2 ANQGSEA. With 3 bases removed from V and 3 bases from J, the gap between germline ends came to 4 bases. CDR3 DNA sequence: TGCAGCGTTGAGCGGACAGATACGCAGTATTTT. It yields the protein CSVERTDTQYF.

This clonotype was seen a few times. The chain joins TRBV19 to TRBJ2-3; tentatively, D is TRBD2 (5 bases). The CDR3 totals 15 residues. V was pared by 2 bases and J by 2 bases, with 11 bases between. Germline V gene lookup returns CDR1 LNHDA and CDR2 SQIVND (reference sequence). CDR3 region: CASSISSGFTDTQYF. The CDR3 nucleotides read TGTGCCAGTAGTATATCCAGCGGATTCACAGATACGCAGTATTTT. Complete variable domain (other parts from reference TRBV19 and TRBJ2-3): DGGITQSPKYLFRKEGQNVTLSCEQNLNHDAMYWYRQDPGQGLRLIYYSQIVNDFQKGDIAEGYSVSREKKESFPLTVTSAQKNPTAFYLCASSISSGFTDTQYFGPGTRLTVL.

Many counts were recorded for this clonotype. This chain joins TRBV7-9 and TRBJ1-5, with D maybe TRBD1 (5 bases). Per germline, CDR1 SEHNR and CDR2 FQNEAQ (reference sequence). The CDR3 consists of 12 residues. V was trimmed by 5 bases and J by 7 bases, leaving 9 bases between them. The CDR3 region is CASSLGTQPQHF. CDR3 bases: TGTGCCAGCAGCCTTGGGACGCAGCCCCAGCATTTT.

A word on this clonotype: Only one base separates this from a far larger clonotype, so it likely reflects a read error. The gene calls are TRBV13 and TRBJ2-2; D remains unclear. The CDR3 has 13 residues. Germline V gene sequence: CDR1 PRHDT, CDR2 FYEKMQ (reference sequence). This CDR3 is CATQPKNTGQLFF. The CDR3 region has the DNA TGTGCCACGCAGCCCAAGAACACCGGGCAGCTGTTTTTT.

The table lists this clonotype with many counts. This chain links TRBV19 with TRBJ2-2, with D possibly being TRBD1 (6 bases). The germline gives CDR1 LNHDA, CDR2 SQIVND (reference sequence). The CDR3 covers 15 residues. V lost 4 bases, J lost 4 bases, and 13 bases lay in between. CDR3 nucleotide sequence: TGTGCCAGTAGTACCCCAGGGGAGAGCACCGGGGAGCTGTTTTTT. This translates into CASSTPGESTGELFF.

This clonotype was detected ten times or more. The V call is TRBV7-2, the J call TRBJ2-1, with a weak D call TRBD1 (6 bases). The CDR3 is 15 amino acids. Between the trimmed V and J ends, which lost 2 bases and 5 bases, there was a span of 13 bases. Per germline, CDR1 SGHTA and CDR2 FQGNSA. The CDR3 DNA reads TGTGCCAGCAGCTTACAACCGGGACAAAACAATGAGCAGTTCTTC. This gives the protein CASSLQPGQNNEQFF.

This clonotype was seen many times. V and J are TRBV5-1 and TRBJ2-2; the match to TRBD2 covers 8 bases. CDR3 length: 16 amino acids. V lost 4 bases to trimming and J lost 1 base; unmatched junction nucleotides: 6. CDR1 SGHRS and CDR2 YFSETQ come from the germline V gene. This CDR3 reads CASSRSSGRNTGELFF. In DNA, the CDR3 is TGCGCCAGCAGCAGGTCTAGCGGGCGGAACACCGGGGAGCTGTTTTTT.

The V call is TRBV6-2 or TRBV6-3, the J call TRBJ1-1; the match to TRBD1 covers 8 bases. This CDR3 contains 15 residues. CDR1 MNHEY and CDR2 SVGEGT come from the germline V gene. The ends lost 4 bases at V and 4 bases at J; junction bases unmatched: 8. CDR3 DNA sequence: TGTGCCAGCAGTTCCCGACAGGGGCCGGGCACTGAAGCTTTCTTT. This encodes CASSSRQGPGTEAFF.

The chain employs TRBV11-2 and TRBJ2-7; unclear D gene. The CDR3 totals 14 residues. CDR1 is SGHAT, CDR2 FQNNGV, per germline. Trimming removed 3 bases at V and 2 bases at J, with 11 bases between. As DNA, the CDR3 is TGTGCCAGCAGCTTTGTCGACAAGCCCTACGAGCAGTACTTC. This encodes CASSFVDKPYEQYF. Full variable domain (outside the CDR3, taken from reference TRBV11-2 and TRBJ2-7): EAGVAQSPRYKIIEKRQSVAFWCNPISGHATLYWYQQILGQGPKLLIQFQNNGVVDDSQLPKDRFSAERLKGVDSTLKIQPAKLEDSAVYLCASSFVDKPYEQYFGPGTRLTVT.

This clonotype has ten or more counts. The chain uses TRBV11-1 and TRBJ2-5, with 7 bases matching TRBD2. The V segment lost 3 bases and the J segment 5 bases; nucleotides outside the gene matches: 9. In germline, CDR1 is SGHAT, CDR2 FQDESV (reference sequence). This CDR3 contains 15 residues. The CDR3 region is CASSFGGRDRETQYF. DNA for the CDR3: TGTGCCAGCAGCTTCGGAGGGAGGGATCGCGAGACCCAGTACTTC.

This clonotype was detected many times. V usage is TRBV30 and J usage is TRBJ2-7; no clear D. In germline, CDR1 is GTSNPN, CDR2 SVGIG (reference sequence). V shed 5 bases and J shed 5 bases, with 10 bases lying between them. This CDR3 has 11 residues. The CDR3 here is CAWQLRNEQYF. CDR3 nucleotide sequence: TGTGCCTGGCAGCTTAGGAACGAGCAGTACTTC. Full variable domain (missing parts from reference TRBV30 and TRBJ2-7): SQTIHQWPATLVQPVGSPLSLECTVEGTSNPNLYWYRQAAGRGLQLLFYSVGIGQISSEVPQNLSASRPQDRQFILSSKKLLLSDSGFYLCAWQLRNEQYFGPGTRLTVT.

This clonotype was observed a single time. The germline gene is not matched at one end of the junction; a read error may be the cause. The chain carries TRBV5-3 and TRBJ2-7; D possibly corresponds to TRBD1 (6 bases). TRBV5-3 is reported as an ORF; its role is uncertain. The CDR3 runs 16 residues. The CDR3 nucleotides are TGTGCCAGCAGCTTAAGTGCTGGGGGCCTTTCTTACGAGCAGTACTTC. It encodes CASSLSAGGLSYEQYF.

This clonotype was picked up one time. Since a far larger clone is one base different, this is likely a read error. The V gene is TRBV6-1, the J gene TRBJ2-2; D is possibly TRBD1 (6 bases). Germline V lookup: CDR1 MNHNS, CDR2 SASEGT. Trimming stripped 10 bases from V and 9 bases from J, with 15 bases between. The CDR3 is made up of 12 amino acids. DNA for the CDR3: TGTGCCACCTCAGGGGAATTCCGGGAGCTGTTTTTT. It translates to CATSGEFRELFF.

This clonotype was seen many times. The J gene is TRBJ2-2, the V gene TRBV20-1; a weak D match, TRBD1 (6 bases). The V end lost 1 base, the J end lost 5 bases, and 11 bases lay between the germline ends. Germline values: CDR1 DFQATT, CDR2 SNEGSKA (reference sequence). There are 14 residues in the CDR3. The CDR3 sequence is CSARVWQGTGELFF. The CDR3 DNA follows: TGCAGTGCTAGAGTTTGGCAGGGGACCGGGGAGCTGTTTTTT.

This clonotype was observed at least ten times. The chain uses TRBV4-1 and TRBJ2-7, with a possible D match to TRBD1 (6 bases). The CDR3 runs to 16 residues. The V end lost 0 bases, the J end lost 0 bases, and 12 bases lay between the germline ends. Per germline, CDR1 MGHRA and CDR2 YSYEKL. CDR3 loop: CASSQDFTGHSYEQYF. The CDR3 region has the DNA TGCGCCAGCAGCCAAGACTTTACAGGGCACTCCTACGAGCAGTACTTC.

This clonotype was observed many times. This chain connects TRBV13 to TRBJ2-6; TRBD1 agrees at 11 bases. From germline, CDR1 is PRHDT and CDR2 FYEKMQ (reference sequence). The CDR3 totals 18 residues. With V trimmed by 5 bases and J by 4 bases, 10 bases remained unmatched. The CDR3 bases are TGTGCCAGCAGCAACCGGGACAGGGGGTCCTCCGGGGCCAACGTCCTGACTTTC. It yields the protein CASSNRDRGSSGANVLTF.

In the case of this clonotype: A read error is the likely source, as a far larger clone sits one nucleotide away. The CDR3 loop is CASRSGLAGGEQFF. The CDR3 DNA sequence: TGTGCCAGTCGTTCGGGACTAGCGGGTGGCGAGCAGTTCTTC. The V and J genes are TRBV28 and TRBJ2-1; 12 nucleotides line up with TRBD2. CDR1 and CDR2 (germline): MDHEN, SYDVKM. V gave up 9 bases and J gave up 10 bases; unmatched junction bases: 10. The CDR3 has 14 residues.

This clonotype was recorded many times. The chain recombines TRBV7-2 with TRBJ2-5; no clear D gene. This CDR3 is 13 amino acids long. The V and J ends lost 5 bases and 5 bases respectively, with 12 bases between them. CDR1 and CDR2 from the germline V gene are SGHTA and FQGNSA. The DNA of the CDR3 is TGTGCCAGCAGCGTCCTCTGGTCGGAGACCCAGTACTTC. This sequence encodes CASSVLWSETQYF.

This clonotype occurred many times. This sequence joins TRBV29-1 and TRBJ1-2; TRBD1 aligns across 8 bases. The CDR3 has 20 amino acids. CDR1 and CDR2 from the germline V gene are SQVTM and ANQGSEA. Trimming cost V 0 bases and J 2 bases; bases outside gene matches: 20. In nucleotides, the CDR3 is TGCAGCGTTGAAGACGGCCCCGGGAGGGTAGGCAGGGGGCGCAACTATGGCTACACCTTC. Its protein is CSVEDGPGRVGRGRNYGYTF.

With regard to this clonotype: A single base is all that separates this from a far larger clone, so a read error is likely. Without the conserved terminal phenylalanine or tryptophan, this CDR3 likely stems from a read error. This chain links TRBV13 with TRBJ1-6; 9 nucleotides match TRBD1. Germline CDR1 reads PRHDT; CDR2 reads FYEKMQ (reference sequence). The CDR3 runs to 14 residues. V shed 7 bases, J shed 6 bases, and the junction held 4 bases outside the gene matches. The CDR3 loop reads CASTVTGGNSPLHL. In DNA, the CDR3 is TGTGCCAGCACGGTGACAGGGGGTAATTCACCCCTCCACCTT.

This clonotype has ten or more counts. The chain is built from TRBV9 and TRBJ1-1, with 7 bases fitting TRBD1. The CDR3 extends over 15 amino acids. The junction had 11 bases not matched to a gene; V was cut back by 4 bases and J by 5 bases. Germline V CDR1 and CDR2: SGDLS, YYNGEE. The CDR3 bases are TGTGCCAGCAGCCCCAGTCGACAGGGTTGGACTGAAGCTTTCTTT. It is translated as CASSPSRQGWTEAFF.